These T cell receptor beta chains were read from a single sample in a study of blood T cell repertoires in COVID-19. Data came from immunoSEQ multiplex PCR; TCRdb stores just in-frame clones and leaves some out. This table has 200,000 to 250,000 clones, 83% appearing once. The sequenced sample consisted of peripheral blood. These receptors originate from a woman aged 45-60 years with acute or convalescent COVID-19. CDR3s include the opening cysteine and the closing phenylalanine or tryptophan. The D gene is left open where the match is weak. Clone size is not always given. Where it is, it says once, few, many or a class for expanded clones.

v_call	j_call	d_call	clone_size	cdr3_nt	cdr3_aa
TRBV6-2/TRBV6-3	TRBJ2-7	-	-	TGTGCCAGCAGCCCGAGTGAGAGGAGGACTCTCATCTTC	CASSPSERRTLIF
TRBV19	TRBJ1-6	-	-	TGTGCCAGTAGTCCCCCGGGAGAGGTTTCACCCCTCCACTTT	CASSPPGEVSPLHF
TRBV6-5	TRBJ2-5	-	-	TGTGCCAGCAGTTACTCCCATTCGAGCTTAGAGACCCAGTACTTC	CASSYSHSSLETQYF
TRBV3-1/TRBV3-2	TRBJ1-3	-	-	TGTGCCAGCAGAGGATCAGGGGTGGTTGGAAACACCATATATTTT	CASRGSGVVGNTIYF
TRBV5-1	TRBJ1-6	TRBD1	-	TGCGCCAGCAGCCGGGACAGGGCCTTTAAGAGTTCACCCCTCCACTTT	CASSRDRAFKSSPLHF
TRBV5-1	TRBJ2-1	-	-	TGCGCCAGCAGCTCCGGACTGGAAAACAATGAGCAGTTCTTC	CASSSGLENNEQFF
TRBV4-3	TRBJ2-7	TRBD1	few	TGCGCCAGCAGCCATGGACAGGGTCCCTACGAGCAGTACTTC	CASSHGQGPYEQYF
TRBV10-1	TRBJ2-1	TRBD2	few	TGCGCCAGCATCCCCGGGACTAGCGGGCCCCGCTCCTACAATGAGCAGTTCTTC	CASIPGTSGPRSYNEQFF
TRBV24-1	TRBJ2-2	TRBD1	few	TGTGCCACCAGTCGGACAGGGGGGGAGCTGTTTTTT	CATSRTGGELFF
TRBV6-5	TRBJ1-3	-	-	TGTGCCAGCAGGGCCTCTGGAAACACCATATATTTT	CASRASGNTIYF
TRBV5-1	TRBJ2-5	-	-	TGCGCCAGCAGCTCCCTGAGGGTAGGAGAGACCCAGTACTTC	CASSSLRVGETQYF
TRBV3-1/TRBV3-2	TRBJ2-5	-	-	TGTGCCAGCAGCCGGACCCAGGCTGGGGGCGGGGAGACCCAGTACTTC	CASSRTQAGGGETQYF
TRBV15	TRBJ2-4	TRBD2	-	TGTGCCACCAGCAGAGTAACTAGCGGGGAGAACATTCAGTACTTC	CATSRVTSGENIQYF
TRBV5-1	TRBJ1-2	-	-	TGCGCCAGCAGCTTGGAACGGCGGGCAGGGAGGGGGGACTATGGCTACACCTTC	CASSLERRAGRGDYGYTF
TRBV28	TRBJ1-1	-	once	TGTGCCAGCTCTTCCGGGACTGTGAACACTGAAGCTTTCTTT	CASSSGTVNTEAFF
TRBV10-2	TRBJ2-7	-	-	TGCGCCAGTAGCGGCAGATTGGAGCAGTACTTC	CASSGRLEQYF
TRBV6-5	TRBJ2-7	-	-	TGTGCCAGCAGTTACTCGGCCTTACCATCCTACGAGCAGTACTTC	CASSYSALPSYEQYF